Listed below are T cell receptor beta chains from one sample, sequenced in a study of T cells in Graves' hyperthyroidism and ophthalmopathy. TCRdb ran MiXCR on the multiplex PCR reads and lists one entry per CDR3 protein. The repertoire holds around 350,000 distinct CDR3 sequences, about 14% seen once, with 15% to 20% in the top ten. Sequencing was done on a sample of blood. The source is a woman aged 25 to 39 with Graves' ophthalmopathy. CDR3s include the opening cysteine and the closing phenylalanine or tryptophan. Each record gives: J gene, V gene, clone size, D gene, CDR3 DNA, CDR3 protein. A D gene is named only where the DNA matches it firmly. Only some rows state a clone size, as once, few, many or a class for expanded clones.

j_gene: TRBJ1-3; v_gene: TRBV20-1; abundance: NA; d_gene: NA; CDR3nt: TGCAGTGCTAGAGATCCTCCATCCATATATTTT; CDR3aa: CSARDPPSIYF
j_gene: TRBJ2-3; v_gene: TRBV6-4; abundance: few; d_gene: NA; CDR3nt: TGTGCCACCAAGGGGCCCTGGGACACAGATACGCAGTATTTT; CDR3aa: CATKGPWDTDTQYF
j_gene: TRBJ1-3; v_gene: TRBV12-3/TRBV12-4; abundance: many; d_gene: NA; CDR3nt: TGTGCCAGCAGTTTGAGTGCCCACTCTGAAAACACCATATATTTT; CDR3aa: CASSLSAHSENTIYF
j_gene: TRBJ2-7; v_gene: TRBV11-3; abundance: few; d_gene: NA; CDR3nt: TGTGCCAGCAGCAGAGACAATGAGCAGTACTTC; CDR3aa: CASSRDNEQYF
j_gene: TRBJ2-1; v_gene: TRBV20-1; abundance: many; d_gene: NA; CDR3nt: TGCAGTGTTGATAGCGGTTCGGCAAGCTCCTACAATGAGCAGTTCTTC; CDR3aa: CSVDSGSASSYNEQFF
j_gene: TRBJ2-5; v_gene: TRBV11-3; abundance: few; d_gene: NA; CDR3nt: TGTGCCAGCAGCGTCTATTCGGGACAAAATCCCAGAGAGACCCAGTACTTC; CDR3aa: CASSVYSGQNPRETQYF
j_gene: TRBJ2-1; v_gene: TRBV11-2; abundance: many; d_gene: TRBD2; CDR3nt: TGTGCCAGCAGCTTAGGACTAGCGATGGGCAATGAGCAGTTCTTC; CDR3aa: CASSLGLAMGNEQFF
j_gene: TRBJ2-6; v_gene: TRBV2; abundance: many; d_gene: NA; CDR3nt: TGTGCCAGCAGTGAACACGGACTCTCTGGGGCCAACGTCCTGACTTTC; CDR3aa: CASSEHGLSGANVLTF
j_gene: TRBJ2-1; v_gene: TRBV20-1; abundance: many; d_gene: TRBD2; CDR3nt: TGCAGTGCTAATCAAAAGCGGGGGGTTGTCGATGAGCAGTTCTTC; CDR3aa: CSANQKRGVVDEQFF
j_gene: TRBJ2-1; v_gene: TRBV6-1; abundance: many; d_gene: NA; CDR3nt: TGTGCCAGCAGTGAAGCGGACGGGCCGGAGTTCATTGTCTCCTACAATGAGCAGTTCTTC; CDR3aa: CASSEADGPEFIVSYNEQFF
j_gene: TRBJ1-6; v_gene: TRBV3-1; abundance: many; d_gene: TRBD1; CDR3nt: TGTGCCAGCAGACTGGGGACAGCTATTGGTTCACCCCTCCACTTT; CDR3aa: CASRLGTAIGSPLHF
j_gene: TRBJ1-5; v_gene: TRBV11-2; abundance: many; d_gene: NA; CDR3nt: TGTGCCAGCAGCGATACAGGCGGACAGCCCCAGCATTTT; CDR3aa: CASSDTGGQPQHF
j_gene: TRBJ2-3; v_gene: TRBV28; abundance: NA; d_gene: TRBD2; CDR3nt: TGTGCCAGCACCGCCGGGGGGGCCGCAGATACGCAGTATTTT; CDR3aa: CASTAGGAADTQYF
j_gene: TRBJ1-1; v_gene: TRBV19; abundance: many; d_gene: NA; CDR3nt: TGTGCCAGTAGTTCCGTACGGGGTTCGTCTGAAGCTTTCTTT; CDR3aa: CASSSVRGSSEAFF
j_gene: TRBJ1-1; v_gene: TRBV5-1; abundance: many; d_gene: TRBD1; CDR3nt: TGCGCCAGCGGACAGGGATGGACTAGTAACACTGAAGCTTTCTTT; CDR3aa: CASGQGWTSNTEAFF
j_gene: TRBJ2-7; v_gene: TRBV7-3; abundance: few; d_gene: TRBD1; CDR3nt: TGTGCCAGCAGCTTAGGGCTTTTTTTCGGTGGCAGGGGGAGCTCCTACGAGCAGTACTTC; CDR3aa: CASSLGLFFGGRGSSYEQYF
j_gene: TRBJ1-1; v_gene: TRBV5-1; abundance: many; d_gene: NA; CDR3nt: TGCGCCAGCAGCTTGGGGGGGGCCGATTTTTTTGAAGCTTTCTTT; CDR3aa: CASSLGGADFFEAFF
j_gene: TRBJ2-3; v_gene: TRBV7-8; abundance: many; d_gene: NA; CDR3nt: TGTGCCAGCAGCTTTAGAGGGGGTCCTAAGACAGATACGCAGTATTTT; CDR3aa: CASSFRGGPKTDTQYF
j_gene: TRBJ1-6; v_gene: TRBV6-5; abundance: NA; d_gene: NA; CDR3nt: TGTGCCAGCAGTTTAGGGGCGGGGGGGGCGCGTAATTCACCCCTCCACTTT; CDR3aa: CASSLGAGGARNSPLHF
j_gene: TRBJ2-6; v_gene: TRBV19; abundance: few; d_gene: TRBD1; CDR3nt: TGTGCCAGTACACAGACAGGGTATGAGACTGGGGCCAACGTCCTGACTTTC; CDR3aa: CASTQTGYETGANVLTF
j_gene: TRBJ2-7; v_gene: TRBV7-9; abundance: many; d_gene: NA; CDR3nt: NA; CDR3aa: CASSSVAGGAHRYF
j_gene: TRBJ2-5; v_gene: TRBV27; abundance: many; d_gene: NA; CDR3nt: TGTGCCAGCAGTCCCGACTCGTGGACCCAGTACTTC; CDR3aa: CASSPDSWTQYF